This is a list of T cell receptor beta chains from one sample in a study of Ad26.COV2.S vaccination and SARS-CoV-2 variants. Only in-frame clones appear in the TCRdb table, and some are missing; sequencing was by immunoSEQ multiplex PCR. The sample carries around 370,000 clones, around 84% recorded once. The material was peripheral blood, obtained in a trial of Ad26.COV2.S vaccine versus placebo. The receptors originated from a person between 18 and 65 years old who received the Ad26.COV2.S COVID-19 vaccine or a placebo. The CDR3 runs from the conserved cysteine through the conserved F or W. A D gene is named only where the DNA matches it firmly. The listing skips clone size in some rows; elsewhere it reads once, few, many or a size class.

d_call,j_call,v_call,clone_size,cdr3_length,cdr3_aa,cdr3_nt
NA,TRBJ2-7,TRBV5-4,NA,18,CASSLGLATGDLSYEQYF,TGTGCCAGCAGCTTGGGCCTGGCGACCGGGGACCTATCCTACGAGCAGTACTTC
NA,TRBJ2-3,TRBV29-1,once,12,CSVAGPSVGQYF,TGCAGCGTAGCCGGGCCCTCGGTGGGGCAGTATTTT
TRBD1,TRBJ1-5,TRBV30,once,16,CAWSPLGTGGGQPQHF,TGTGCCTGGAGTCCCCTCGGGACAGGGGGCGGTCAGCCCCAGCATTTT
NA,TRBJ1-5,TRBV18,few,13,CASSLAKQQPQHF,TGTGCCAGCTCACTGGCTAAGCAACAGCCCCAGCATTTT
NA,TRBJ1-6,TRBV4-3,few,16,CASSQGYWQPNSPLHF,TGCGCCAGCAGCCAAGGGTACTGGCAGCCTAATTCACCCCTCCACTTT
NA,TRBJ2-1,TRBV5-1,NA,11,CASSLVDEQFF,TGCGCCAGCAGCTTGGTGGATGAGCAGTTCTTC
NA,TRBJ1-1,TRBV10-3,NA,16,CAISESGQGPNTEAFF,TGTGCCATCAGTGAGTCAGGGCAGGGCCCGAACACTGAAGCTTTCTTT
NA,TRBJ1-2,TRBV28,NA,14,CASSLNRGDYGYTF,TGTGCCAGCAGTTTGAATAGGGGGGACTATGGCTACACCTTC
TRBD1,TRBJ2-1,TRBV10-3,NA,14,CATLSGTGDNEQFF,TGTGCCACTTTGTCCGGGACAGGGGACAATGAGCAGTTCTTC
NA,TRBJ2-1,TRBV11-2,NA,16,CASSLSQLSSYNEQFF,TGTGCCAGCAGCTTATCCCAATTGAGCTCCTACAATGAGCAGTTCTTC
TRBD1,TRBJ2-4,TRBV30,NA,17,CAWSVGQGVSWGNIQYF,TGTGCCTGGAGTGTAGGACAGGGGGTCAGTTGGGGGAACATTCAGTACTTC
NA,TRBJ2-2,TRBV28,NA,17,CASSKHDFKSNTGELFF,TGTGCCAGCAGTAAACACGACTTTAAGTCGAACACCGGGGAGCTGTTTTTT
TRBD1,TRBJ1-4,TRBV3-1/TRBV3-2,NA,16,CASSPKAGTVHEKLFF,TGTGCCAGCAGCCCAAAAGCCGGGACAGTTCATGAAAAACTGTTTTTT
NA,TRBJ1-4,TRBV6-5,NA,15,CASTSTWGLNEKLFF,TGTGCCAGCACCTCAACGTGGGGACTGAATGAAAAACTGTTTTTT
TRBD2,TRBJ2-1,TRBV4-1,NA,19,CASSQLTMISGGKYNEQFF,TGCGCCAGCAGCCAACTCACAATGATTTCGGGAGGGAAATACAATGAGCAGTTCTTC
NA,TRBJ1-1,TRBV11-2,NA,13,CASSLGGNTEAFF,TGTGCCAGCAGCTTAGGGGGAAACACTGAAGCTTTCTTT
NA,TRBJ2-7,TRBV14,NA,18,CASSQGLGRIFQNYEQYF,TGTGCCAGCAGCCAAGGTCTGGGTCGCATTTTCCAAAATTACGAGCAGTACTTC
TRBD2,TRBJ2-5,TRBV24-1,few,16,CATSDGERGSVETQYF,TGTGCCACCAGTGATGGAGAGCGGGGTTCTGTAGAGACCCAGTACTTC
NA,TRBJ2-5,TRBV7-9,once,15,CASSSGRRLQETQYF,TGTGCCAGCAGCTCCGGCAGGCGTCTACAAGAGACCCAGTACTTC
NA,TRBJ2-1,TRBV28,NA,14,CASSFQGTYNEQFF,TGTGCCAGCAGTTTCCAGGGAACCTACAATGAGCAGTTCTTC
NA,TRBJ2-7,TRBV30,NA,14,CAWSAGGPVYEQYF,TGTGCCTGGAGTGCGGGGGGCCCCGTCTACGAGCAGTACTTC
TRBD2,TRBJ2-7,TRBV9,NA,15,CASSVVAGGPFEQYF,TGTGCCAGCAGCGTAGTAGCGGGGGGGCCCTTCGAGCAGTACTTC
NA,TRBJ2-7,TRBV7-2,NA,14,CASSPGVARYEQYF,TGTGCCAGCAGCCCAGGGGTAGCGAGATACGAGCAGTACTTC
NA,TRBJ2-1,TRBV6-2/TRBV6-3,NA,12,CASSYSGNEQFF,TGTGCCAGCAGTTATAGCGGAAATGAGCAGTTCTTC
NA,TRBJ2-5,TRBV2,NA,13,CASSDRVQETQYF,TGTGCCAGCAGTGATAGAGTCCAAGAGACCCAGTACTTC
NA,TRBJ2-1,TRBV5-5,NA,14,CASSLQAEYNEQFF,TGTGCCAGCAGCTTACAAGCGGAGTACAATGAGCAGTTCTTC
NA,TRBJ2-5,TRBV4-1,NA,15,CASSQGLDPLFDQYF,TGCGCCAGCAGCCAAGGACTGGACCCGCTATTTGATCAGTACTTC
TRBD1,TRBJ2-7,TRBV9,NA,14,CASSPRQGGYEQYF,TGTGCCAGCAGCCCTAGACAGGGTGGCTACGAGCAGTACTTC
NA,TRBJ1-4,TRBV18,NA,18,CASSHSSGAGVLGEKLFF,TGTGCCAGCTCACACTCGTCGGGGGCAGGAGTTCTTGGTGAAAAACTGTTTTTT
NA,TRBJ1-5,TRBV29-1,few,14,CSATVGGGNQPQHF,TGCAGCGCCACTGTGGGGGGGGGCAATCAGCCCCAGCATTTT
TRBD1,TRBJ2-5,TRBV3-1/TRBV3-2,few,14,CASWDRDKQETQYF,TGTGCCAGCTGGGACAGGGACAAACAAGAGACCCAGTACTTC
TRBD1,TRBJ1-4,TRBV18,NA,16,CASSPQGAGTNEKLFF,TGTGCCAGCTCACCCCAGGGGGCAGGGACTAATGAAAAACTGTTTTTT